The clone carrying this TCR beta chain was counted a few times. The antigen is not known. This sample includes further DNA sequences coding for the same CDR3. Sorting gave populations that all exceeded 98% purity. CDR1 and CDR2 from the germline V gene are SQVTM and ANQGSEA. CDR3 length equals 13 residues. The V end was cut by 6 bases, the J end by 0 bases, with 11 bases between. The data belong to a study of beta chain features in type 1 diabetes. Study summary: Summed over all samples, the examined sorted cells came to 100 million to 130 million.

Regarding the study as a whole: In every one of the four CD4+ subsets, TCRB CDR3s were moderately but significantly shorter in Type 1 diabetes patients.

Expressed TCRB transcripts were sequenced, since all the RNA that had been isolated was reverse transcribed. Mean read depth for naive, central memory and regulatory T cell samples was about 3.4 million reads. TCRdb's table, derived via immunoSEQ multiplex PCR, lists solely in-frame clones and lacks some. Of under 300,000 clones in the sample, 8% were seen once. Specimen: central memory CD4+ T cells from blood. The V and J genes are TRBV29-1 and TRBJ2-5; no definite D call. This sequence originates from a woman aged 18-35 years in good health. CDR3 protein: CSVRLADQETQYF. The CDR3 DNA reads as TGCAGCGTCAGACTGGCGGACCAAGAGACCCAGTACTTC.